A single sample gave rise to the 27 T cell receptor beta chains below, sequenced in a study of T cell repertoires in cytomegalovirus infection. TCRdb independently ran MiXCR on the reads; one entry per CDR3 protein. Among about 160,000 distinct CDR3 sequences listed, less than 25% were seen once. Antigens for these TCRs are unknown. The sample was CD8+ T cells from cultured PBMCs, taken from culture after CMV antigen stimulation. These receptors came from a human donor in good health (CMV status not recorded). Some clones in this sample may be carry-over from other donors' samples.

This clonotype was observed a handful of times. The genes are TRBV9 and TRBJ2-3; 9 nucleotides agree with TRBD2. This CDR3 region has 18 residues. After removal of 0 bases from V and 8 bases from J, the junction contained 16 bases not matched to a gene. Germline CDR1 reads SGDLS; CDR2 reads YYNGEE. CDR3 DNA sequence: TGTGCCAGCAGCGTAGCTACGGGCGGGGGGGCCTCAAGCGGTACGCAGTATTTT. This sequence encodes CASSVATGGGASSGTQYF.

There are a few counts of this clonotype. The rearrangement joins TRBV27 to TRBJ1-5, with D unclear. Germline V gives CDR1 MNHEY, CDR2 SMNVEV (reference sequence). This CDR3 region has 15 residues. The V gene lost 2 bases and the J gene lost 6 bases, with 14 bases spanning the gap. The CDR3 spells CASSLRKHVGQPQHF. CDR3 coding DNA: TGTGCCAGCAGTTTACGGAAGCATGTCGGTCAGCCCCAGCATTTT.

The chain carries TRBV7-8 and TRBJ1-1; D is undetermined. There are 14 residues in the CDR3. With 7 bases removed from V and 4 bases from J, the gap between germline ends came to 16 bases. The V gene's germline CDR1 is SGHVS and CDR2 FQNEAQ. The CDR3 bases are TGTGCCAGCACCAGGCGGGGTACGGGCACTGAAGCTTTCTTT. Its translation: CASTRRGTGTEAFF.

The CDR3 loop reads CSARGTPGPRTGELFF. In nucleotides, the CDR3 is TGCAGTGCTAGGGGGACCCCAGGGCCGCGAACCGGGGAGCTGTTTTTT. The chain joins TRBV20-1 to TRBJ2-2, with D perhaps TRBD1 or TRBD2 (5 bases each). This CDR3 spans 16 amino acids. The germline V gene has CDR1 DFQATT and CDR2 SNEGSKA (reference sequence). Trimming cost V 3 bases and J 5 bases, with 19 bases left between them.

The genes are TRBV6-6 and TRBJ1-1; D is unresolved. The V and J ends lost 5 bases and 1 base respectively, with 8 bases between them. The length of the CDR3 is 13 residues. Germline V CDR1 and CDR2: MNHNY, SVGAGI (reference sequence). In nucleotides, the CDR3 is TGTGCCAGCAGTGTACAAGAGAACACTGAAGCTTTCTTT. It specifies CASSVQENTEAFF.

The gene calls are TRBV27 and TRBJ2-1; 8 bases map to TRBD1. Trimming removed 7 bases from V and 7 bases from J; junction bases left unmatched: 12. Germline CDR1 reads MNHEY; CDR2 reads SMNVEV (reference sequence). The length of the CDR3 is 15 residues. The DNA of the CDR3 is TGTGCCAGCATCTCGTCCAGGGGGCTGCGGAATGAGCAGTTCTTC. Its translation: CASISSRGLRNEQFF.

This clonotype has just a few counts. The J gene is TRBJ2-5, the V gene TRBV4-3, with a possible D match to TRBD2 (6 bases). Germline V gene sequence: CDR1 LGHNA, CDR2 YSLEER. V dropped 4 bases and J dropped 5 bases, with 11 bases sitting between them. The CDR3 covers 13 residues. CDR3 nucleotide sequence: TGCGCCAGCAGCCCCTGGAGGGGCGAGACCCAGTACTTC. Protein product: CASSPWRGETQYF.

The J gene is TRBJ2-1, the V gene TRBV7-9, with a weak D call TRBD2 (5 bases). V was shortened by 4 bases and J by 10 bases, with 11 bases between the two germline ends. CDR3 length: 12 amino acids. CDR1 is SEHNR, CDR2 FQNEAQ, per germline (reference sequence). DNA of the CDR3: TGTGCCAGCAGCTACCGCCCGGGGGAGCAGTTCTTC. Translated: CASSYRPGEQFF.

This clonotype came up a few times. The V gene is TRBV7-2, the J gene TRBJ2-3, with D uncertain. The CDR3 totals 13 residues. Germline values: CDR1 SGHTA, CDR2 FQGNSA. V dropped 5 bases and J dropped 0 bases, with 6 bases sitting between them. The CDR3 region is CASSGSSTDTQYF. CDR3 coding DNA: TGTGCCAGCAGCGGCTCTAGCACAGATACGCAGTATTTT.

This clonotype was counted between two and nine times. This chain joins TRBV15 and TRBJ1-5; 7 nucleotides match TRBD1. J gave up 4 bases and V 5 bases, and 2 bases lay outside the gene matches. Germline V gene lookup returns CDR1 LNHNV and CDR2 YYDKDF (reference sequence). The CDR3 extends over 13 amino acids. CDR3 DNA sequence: TGTGCCACCAGCTGGGACAGAAATCAGCCCCAGCATTTT. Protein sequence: CATSWDRNQPQHF.

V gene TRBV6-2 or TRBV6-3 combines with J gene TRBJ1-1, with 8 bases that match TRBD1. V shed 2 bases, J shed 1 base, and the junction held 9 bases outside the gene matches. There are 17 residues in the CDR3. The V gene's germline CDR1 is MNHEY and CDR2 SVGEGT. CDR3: CASSYLRTGIGNTEAFF. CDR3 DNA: TGTGCCAGCAGTTACCTGAGGACAGGGATCGGGAACACTGAAGCTTTCTTT.

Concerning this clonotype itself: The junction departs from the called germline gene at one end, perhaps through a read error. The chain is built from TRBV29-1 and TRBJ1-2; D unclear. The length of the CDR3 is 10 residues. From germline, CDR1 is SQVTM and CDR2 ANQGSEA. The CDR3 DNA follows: TGCAGCGTCGAAGAGGGAGGCTACACCTTC. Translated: CSVEEGGYTF.

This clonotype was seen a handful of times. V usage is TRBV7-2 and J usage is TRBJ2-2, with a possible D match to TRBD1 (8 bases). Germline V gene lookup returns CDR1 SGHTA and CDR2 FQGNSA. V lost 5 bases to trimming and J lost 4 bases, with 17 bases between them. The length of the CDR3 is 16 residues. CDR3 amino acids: CASSPVTGEGTGELFF. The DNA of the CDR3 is TGTGCCAGCAGCCCCGTGACAGGGGAGGGCACCGGGGAGCTGTTTTTT.

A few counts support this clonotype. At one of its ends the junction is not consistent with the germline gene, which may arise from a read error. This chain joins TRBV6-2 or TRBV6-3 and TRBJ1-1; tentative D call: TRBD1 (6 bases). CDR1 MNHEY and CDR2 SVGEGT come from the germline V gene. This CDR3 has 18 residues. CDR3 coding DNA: TGTGCCAGCAGTTCCCCCCACCCAGGGGCCCGAGCGAACAGTGAAGCTTTCTTT. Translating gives CASSSPHPGARANSEAFF.

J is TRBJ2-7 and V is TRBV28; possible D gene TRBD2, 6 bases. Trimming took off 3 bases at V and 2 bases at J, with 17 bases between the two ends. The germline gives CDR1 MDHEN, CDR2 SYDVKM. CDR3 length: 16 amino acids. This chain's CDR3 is CASSLGNGGVPYEQYF. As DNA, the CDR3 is TGTGCCAGCAGTTTGGGGAATGGCGGGGTACCCTACGAGCAGTACTTC.

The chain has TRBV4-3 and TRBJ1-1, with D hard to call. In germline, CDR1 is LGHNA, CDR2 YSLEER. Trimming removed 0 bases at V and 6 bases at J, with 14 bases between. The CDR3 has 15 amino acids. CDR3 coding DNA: TGCGCCAGCAGCCAAGATCTAGGTGGGCAGGCTGAAGCTTTCTTT. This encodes CASSQDLGGQAEAFF.

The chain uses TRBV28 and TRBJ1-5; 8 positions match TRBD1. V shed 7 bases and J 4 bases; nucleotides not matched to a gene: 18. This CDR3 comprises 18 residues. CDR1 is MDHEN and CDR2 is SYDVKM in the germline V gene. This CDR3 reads CASNGFPGGDYPNQPQHF. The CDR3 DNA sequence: TGTGCCAGCAACGGATTCCCAGGGGGCGATTATCCAAATCAGCCCCAGCATTTT.

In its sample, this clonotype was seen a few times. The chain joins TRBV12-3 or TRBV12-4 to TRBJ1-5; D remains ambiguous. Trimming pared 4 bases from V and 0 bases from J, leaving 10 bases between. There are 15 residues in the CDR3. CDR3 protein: CASSYSPYSNQPQHF. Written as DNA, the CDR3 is TGTGCCAGCAGTTATTCGCCTTATAGCAATCAGCCCCAGCATTTT.

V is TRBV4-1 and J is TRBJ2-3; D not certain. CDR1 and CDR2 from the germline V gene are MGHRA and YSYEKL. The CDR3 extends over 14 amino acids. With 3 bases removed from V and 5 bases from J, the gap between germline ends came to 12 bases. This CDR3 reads CASSQPTRKDTQYF. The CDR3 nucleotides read TGCGCCAGCAGCCAGCCTACACGGAAAGATACGCAGTATTTT.

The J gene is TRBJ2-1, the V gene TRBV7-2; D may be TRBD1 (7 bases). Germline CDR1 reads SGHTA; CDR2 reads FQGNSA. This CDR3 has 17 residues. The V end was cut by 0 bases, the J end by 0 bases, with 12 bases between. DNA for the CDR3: TGTGCCAGCAGCTTAGCGTGGAGGGACAGCTCCTACAATGAGCAGTTCTTC. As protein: CASSLAWRDSSYNEQFF.

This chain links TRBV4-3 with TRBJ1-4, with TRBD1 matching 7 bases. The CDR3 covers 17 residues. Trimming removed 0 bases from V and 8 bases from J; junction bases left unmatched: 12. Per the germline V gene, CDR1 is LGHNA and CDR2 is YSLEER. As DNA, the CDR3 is TGCGCCAGCAGCCAAGATTTCACAGGGGCCCCGAAAGAAAAACTGTTTTTT. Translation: CASSQDFTGAPKEKLFF.

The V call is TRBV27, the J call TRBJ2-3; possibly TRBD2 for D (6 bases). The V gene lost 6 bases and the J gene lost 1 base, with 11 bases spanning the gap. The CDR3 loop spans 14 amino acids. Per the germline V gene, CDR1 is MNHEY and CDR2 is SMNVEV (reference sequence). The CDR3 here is CASSSGGGTDTQYF. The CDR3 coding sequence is TGTGCCAGCAGCTCCGGAGGGGGCACAGATACGCAGTATTTT.

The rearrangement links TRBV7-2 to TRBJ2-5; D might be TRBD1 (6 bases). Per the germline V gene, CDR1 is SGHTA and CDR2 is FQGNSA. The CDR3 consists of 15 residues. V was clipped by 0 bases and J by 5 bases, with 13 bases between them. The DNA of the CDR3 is TGTGCCAGCAGCTTAGCCCTAACAGGGCGCGAGACCCAGTACTTC. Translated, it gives CASSLALTGRETQYF.

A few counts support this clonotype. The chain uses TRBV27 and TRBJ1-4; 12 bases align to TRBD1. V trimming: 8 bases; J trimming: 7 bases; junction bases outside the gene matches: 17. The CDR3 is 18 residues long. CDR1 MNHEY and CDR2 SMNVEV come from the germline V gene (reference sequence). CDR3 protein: CASSLGGQGAYVGEKLFF. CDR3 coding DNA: TGTGCCAGCTCCTTAGGGGGACAGGGGGCATATGTTGGTGAAAAACTGTTTTTT.

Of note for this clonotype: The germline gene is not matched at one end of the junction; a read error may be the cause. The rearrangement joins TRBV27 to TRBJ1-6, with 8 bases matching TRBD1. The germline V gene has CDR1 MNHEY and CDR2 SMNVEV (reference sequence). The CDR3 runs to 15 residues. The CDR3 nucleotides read TGTGCCGGCAGGATGACAGGGGCTGACTATTCACCCCTCCACTTT. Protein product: CAGRMTGADYSPLHF.

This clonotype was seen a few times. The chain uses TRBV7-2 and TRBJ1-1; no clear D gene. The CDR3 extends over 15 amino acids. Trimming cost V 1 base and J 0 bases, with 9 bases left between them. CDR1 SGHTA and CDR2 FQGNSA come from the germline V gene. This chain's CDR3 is CASSLDRSMNTEAFF. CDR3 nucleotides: TGTGCCAGCAGCTTAGACCGGAGCATGAACACTGAAGCTTTCTTT. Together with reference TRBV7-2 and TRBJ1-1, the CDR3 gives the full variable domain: GAGVSQSPSNKVTEKGKDVELRCDPISGHTALYWYRQSLGQGLEFLIYFQGNSAPDKSGLPSDRFSAERTGGSVSTLTIQRTQQEDSAVYLCASSLDRSMNTEAFFGQGTRLTVV.

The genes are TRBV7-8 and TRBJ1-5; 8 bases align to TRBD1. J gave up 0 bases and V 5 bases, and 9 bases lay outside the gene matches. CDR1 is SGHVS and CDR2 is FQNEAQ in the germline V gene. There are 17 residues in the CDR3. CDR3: CASSPEGQVYSNQPQHF. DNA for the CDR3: TGTGCCAGCAGCCCAGAGGGACAGGTTTATAGCAATCAGCCCCAGCATTTT.